This record covers a single TCR beta chain. TCRdb re-called the 5' RACE reads and catalogs CDR3 proteins one per entry, DNA excluded. This specimen shows some 600,000 distinct CDR3 sequences; the ten leading clones hold approximately 3.6%. The sample originates from a study of T cells expressing NK-cell markers. On the study more broadly: Repertoires of TCR beta were obtained from T cells sorted as CD3+CD56+NKG2C+, CD3+CD56+NKG2C- and CD3+CD56-NKG2C+.

This CDR3 contains 21 residues. The germline V gene has CDR1 SGHTA and CDR2 FQGNSA. The V and J genes are TRBV7-2 and TRBJ2-3; TCRdb's assignment of TRBD2 cannot be checked, as there is no DNA. This TCR came from a man younger than 35 in good health. The source material was blood T cells: a sorted CD56 or NKG2C T cell subset, CD4+ or CD8+ T cells, or bulk PBMC T cells (not recorded which). The CDR3 protein is CASSLLSRLAGGSTLVHTQYF.